The rows below give T cell receptor beta chains drawn from one sample of a study of long-term antiretroviral therapy in people with HIV. TCRdb's copy holds only in-frame clones and misses some; the assay was immunoSEQ multiplex PCR. The data contain 20,000 to 25,000 clones, roughly 78% of them singletons. The material sequenced was unsorted PBMCs, taken 1.2 years after starting antiretroviral therapy. These receptors were obtained from a woman aged 35 to 49 with HIV. CDR3s include the opening cysteine and the closing phenylalanine or tryptophan. Fields, in order: clone size, D gene, J gene, CDR3 length, V gene, CDR3 protein, CDR3 DNA. The D gene is left open where the match is weak. Rows may omit the clone size; those that give it use once, few, many or a size class.

>-|TRBD1|TRBJ2-7|16|TRBV5-1
CASSPASQGISYEQYF
TGCGCCAGCAGCCCTGCCTCACAGGGGATTTCCTACGAGCAGTACTTC
>few|-|TRBJ2-1|18|TRBV13
CASSLGSLGGSTYNEQFF
TGTGCCAGCAGCTTAGGGAGTTTAGGGGGTTCGACCTACAATGAGCAGTTCTTC
>-|-|TRBJ2-3|15|TRBV6-5
CASSPKTVSTDTQYF
TGTGCCAGCAGTCCCAAGACAGTAAGCACAGATACGCAGTATTTT
>-|TRBD2|TRBJ2-3|15|TRBV10-2
CASSKNLAGGDTQYF
TGCGCCAGCAGTAAAAACCTAGCGGGGGGGGATACGCAGTATTTT
>-|TRBD1|TRBJ1-4|15|TRBV5-1
CASSLADREGEKLFF
TGCGCCAGCAGCTTGGCGGACAGGGAGGGTGAAAAACTGTTTTTT
>-|-|TRBJ1-1|13|TRBV15
CATMRTVNTEAFF
TGTGCCACCATGAGGACGGTGAACACTGAAGCTTTCTTT
>-|-|TRBJ2-5|14|TRBV11-2
CASSLGVSAETQYF
TGTGCCAGCAGCTTAGGGGTTAGCGCTGAGACCCAGTACTTC
>-|-|TRBJ1-4|14|TRBV4-2
CASSPLGVGEKLFF
TGTGCCAGCAGCCCCTTAGGGGTGGGGGAAAAACTGTTTTTT
>-|-|TRBJ2-1|12|TRBV6-1
CASSDSENEQFF
TGTGCCAGCAGTGACTCTGAGAATGAGCAGTTCTTC
>-|-|TRBJ2-7|13|TRBV5-1
CASSLGGTYEQYF
TGCGCCAGCAGCTTAGGCGGGACCTACGAGCAGTACTTC
>-|-|TRBJ1-2|14|TRBV9
CASGGKGTGDGYTF
TGTGCCAGCGGGGGGAAGGGGACGGGTGATGGCTACACCTTC
>few|TRBD2|TRBJ2-7|15|TRBV7-9
CASSTGLAGVYEQYF
TGTGCCAGCAGCACCGGACTAGCGGGAGTTTACGAGCAGTACTTC
>-|-|TRBJ1-3|16|TRBV14
CASSPGQGYPGNTIYF
TGTGCCAGCAGCCCCGGACAAGGTTATCCTGGAAACACCATATATTTT
>-|TRBD1|TRBJ2-7|16|TRBV7-8
CASSLVTGDRPYEQYF
TGTGCCAGCAGCTTAGTTACAGGGGATCGCCCTTACGAGCAGTACTTC
>few|TRBD2|TRBJ2-1|15|TRBV5-1
CASKPPSGSHNEQFF
TGCGCCAGCAAACCCCCTAGCGGGAGCCACAATGAGCAGTTCTTC
>few|-|TRBJ2-7|12|TRBV5-1
CASSSNLYEQYF
TGCGCCAGCAGCTCCAACCTTTACGAGCAGTACTTC
>-|-|TRBJ1-6|17|TRBV7-8
CASSLEKAGASNSPLHF
TGTGCCAGCAGCTTAGAAAAGGCAGGGGCTAGTAATTCACCCCTCCACTTT
>-|-|TRBJ2-3|13|TRBV29-1
CSVVRGGTDTQYF
TGCAGCGTTGTCAGGGGAGGGACAGATACGCAGTATTTT
>-|-|TRBJ1-4|13|TRBV10-3
CAIRRATNEKLFF
TGTGCCATCAGGCGGGCAACTAATGAAAAACTGTTTTTT
>-|-|TRBJ1-5|17|TRBV16
CASSPVVGRNSNQPQHF
TGTGCCAGCAGCCCGGTAGTGGGCAGAAATAGCAATCAGCCCCAGCATTTT
>-|-|TRBJ1-6|14|TRBV5-4
CASFPWESNSPLHF
TGTGCCAGCTTTCCCTGGGAGTCTAATTCACCCCTCCACTTT
>-|TRBD2|TRBJ2-7|14|TRBV7-2
CASSLRRGSYEQYF
TGTGCCAGCAGCTTACGGCGCGGGAGCTACGAGCAGTACTTC
>-|-|TRBJ2-5|13|TRBV18
CASSLGNQETQYF
TGTGCCAGCTCACTGGGGAACCAAGAGACCCAGTACTTC
>few|TRBD2|TRBJ2-2|15|TRBV7-6
CASSLAGGADGELFF
TGTGCCAGCAGCTTAGCGGGAGGGGCTGACGGGGAGCTGTTTTTT
>-|-|TRBJ2-3|13|TRBV30
CAWQWDSTDTQYF
TGTGCCTGGCAATGGGACAGCACAGATACGCAGTATTTT
>once|TRBD2|TRBJ2-2|15|TRBV7-6
CASSLALAGTGELFF
TGTGCCAGCAGCTTAGCACTAGCGGGGACCGGGGAGCTGTTTTTT
>-|-|TRBJ1-1|15|TRBV5-4
CASSIGRTSNTEAFF
TGTGCCAGCAGCATAGGCCGGACGTCGAACACTGAAGCTTTCTTT
>-|-|TRBJ2-2|14|TRBV11-2
CASSFPGNTGELFF
TGTGCCAGCAGCTTCCCCGGGAACACCGGGGAGCTGTTTTTT
>-|TRBD1|TRBJ2-7|12|TRBV29-1
CSVETGAHEQYF
TGCAGCGTTGAGACAGGGGCCCATGAGCAGTACTTC
>-|TRBD2|TRBJ2-7|14|TRBV27
CASRLAGDPYEQYF
TGTGCCAGCCGATTAGCGGGAGACCCCTACGAGCAGTACTTC
>-|-|TRBJ1-1|14|TRBV7-9
CASSYTAMNTEAFF
TGTGCCAGCAGCTACACAGCCATGAACACTGAAGCTTTCTTT
>once|TRBD2|TRBJ2-1|17|TRBV25-1
CASSEPLGREAGGRQFF
TGTGCCAGCAGTGAACCACTTGGGAGGGAAGCGGGGGGTCGTCAGTTCTTC
>-|-|TRBJ2-7|13|TRBV5-4
CASSLVATDEQYF
TGTGCCAGCAGCTTGGTGGCGACCGACGAGCAGTACTTC
>few|TRBD2|TRBJ2-2|19|TRBV5-1
CASSLNTGRGAKGTGELFF
TGCGCCAGCAGCTTGAATACTGGGCGGGGGGCTAAAGGCACCGGGGAGCTGTTTTTT